This T cell receptor beta chain is from a study of T cells in Graves' hyperthyroidism and ophthalmopathy. Across the study: Peripheral blood was secured at the point of initial diagnosis, before any treatment.

The CDR3 has 15 residues. Germline lookup yields CDR1 MNHNS and CDR2 SASEGT. Trimming cost V 4 bases and J 2 bases; bases outside gene matches: 8. This clonotype was observed many times. Hyperthyroidism of Graves' type that showed no ophthalmopathy progression within 18 months was stable. Participants, patients aged 18 to 65, had newly diagnosed hyperthyroidism with a duration under 2 months. From RNA transcripts, TCR beta CDR3 regions were amplified. First-round RT-PCR with HTBI primers amplified the TCR CDR3 region. Each CDR3 protein is one row after TCRdb ran MiXCR on the multiplex PCR reads. The data contain about 400,000 distinct CDR3 sequences, about 15% of them seen just once; the ten biggest clones take up around 7.3%.

Material: blood. V gene TRBV6-1 combines with J gene TRBJ2-7; 7 nucleotides align to TRBD1. The TCR sequence derives from a woman younger than 35 with Graves' hyperthyroidism. The CDR3 DNA reads TGTGCCAGCAGTGGAGGGACAGCTGGGGCCTACGAGCAGTACTTC. Its protein product is CASSGGTAGAYEQYF.